The rows below give T cell receptor beta chains drawn from one sample of a study of PD-L1 blockade in urothelial cancer. Method: immunoSEQ multiplex PCR; TCRdb's copy keeps in-frame clones and lacks some. The sample has roughly 100,000 clones, roughly 80% seen once. The sample was PBMCs, taken around atezolizumab (anti-PD-L1) treatment. These receptors all come from a man aged 65 to 85 with urothelial cancer. CDR3s include the opening cysteine and the closing phenylalanine or tryptophan. A D gene is named only where the DNA matches it firmly. A clone size is listed for some rows: how often the clone was seen (once, few, many), or a class if it is expanded.

D	size	V	J	CDR3	DNA
.	.	TRBV7-9	TRBJ2-7	CASSSSGEQYF	TGTGCCAGCAGCTCCTCAGGAGAGCAGTACTTC
.	.	TRBV7-8	TRBJ1-6	CASSLGQGSSPLHF	TGTGCCAGCAGCTTGGGGCAGGGTTCTTCACCCCTCCACTTT
.	once	TRBV7-2	TRBJ2-3	CASRGAADTQYF	TGTGCCAGCAGGGGGGCGGCGGATACGCAGTATTTT
.	.	TRBV6-5	TRBJ1-2	CASSESGNYGYTF	TGTGCCAGCAGTGAATCAGGGAACTATGGCTACACCTTC
TRBD2	many	TRBV19	TRBJ2-1	CASSATSGSYNEQFF	TGTGCCAGTAGTGCGACTAGCGGGAGCTACAATGAGCAGTTCTTC
TRBD1	.	TRBV11-3	TRBJ2-7	CASSATGTGGYEQYF	TGTGCCAGCAGCGCCACCGGGACAGGGGGCTACGAGCAGTACTTC
.	.	TRBV4-2	TRBJ2-7	CASSQDTRLEQYF	TGTGCCAGCAGCCAAGATACGCGTTTGGAGCAGTACTTC
.	.	TRBV19	TRBJ2-6	CASSTQPGGANVLTF	TGTGCCAGTAGTACACAGCCAGGTGGGGCCAACGTCCTGACTTTC
TRBD2	.	TRBV2	TRBJ2-1	CASKMSGGTYNEQFF	TGTGCCAGCAAAATGAGCGGGGGGACCTACAATGAGCAGTTCTTC
TRBD2	.	TRBV5-6	TRBJ2-1	CASSYRLAGGPSSYNEQFF	TGTGCCAGCAGCTACCGACTAGCGGGGGGCCCGAGCTCCTACAATGAGCAGTTCTTC
.	.	TRBV6-1	TRBJ1-2	CASSESQGWNYGYTF	TGTGCCAGCAGTGAATCGCAGGGTTGGAACTATGGCTACACCTTC
TRBD2	.	TRBV5-4	TRBJ2-7	CASSTGLAGVGSSYEQYF	TGTGCCAGCAGCACGGGACTAGCGGGAGTTGGGAGCTCCTACGAGCAGTACTTC
.	.	TRBV7-9	TRBJ1-1	CASSLYNSEAFF	TGTGCCAGCAGCTTATATAACAGTGAAGCTTTCTTT
.	.	TRBV6-5	TRBJ2-7	CASRGSGAYEQYF	TGTGCCAGCAGAGGGTCGGGAGCCTACGAGCAGTACTTC
.	few	TRBV7-6	TRBJ1-1	CASSLQSSARAAEAFF	TGTGCCAGCAGCCTACAGAGCTCCGCCAGGGCAGCTGAAGCTTTCTTT
.	once	TRBV9	TRBJ2-7	CASSPRERFYEQYF	TGTGCCAGCAGCCCCCGGGAGAGGTTCTACGAGCAGTACTTC
TRBD1	.	TRBV5-1	TRBJ1-1	CASSLWGQGNTEAFF	TGCGCCAGCAGCCTGTGGGGACAGGGGAACACTGAAGCTTTCTTT
.	.	TRBV7-2	TRBJ1-1	CASSLRTSEAFF	TGTGCCAGCAGCTTAAGGACATCTGAAGCTTTCTTT
.	.	TRBV29-1	TRBJ2-4	CSVEVVQSLIAKNIQYF	TGCAGCGTTGAAGTGGTACAGTCCCTAATAGCCAAAAACATTCAGTACTTC
TRBD1	medium-sized	TRBV11-1	TRBJ2-1	CASSLAGTGDSEQFF	TGTGCCAGCAGCTTAGCCGGGACAGGGGACAGTGAGCAGTTCTTC
TRBD2	.	TRBV5-4	TRBJ2-3	CASSLDSGGSTDTQYF	TGTGCCAGCAGCTTGGATAGCGGGGGATCCACAGATACGCAGTATTTT
.	few	TRBV10-3	TRBJ1-2	CAISESGEGLYGYTF	TGTGCCATCAGTGAGTCAGGGGAGGGCCTTTATGGCTACACCTTC
.	.	TRBV7-2	TRBJ1-6	CASSLFTGAPLHF	TGTGCCAGCAGCTTGTTCACAGGAGCACCCCTCCACTTT
.	.	TRBV21-1	TRBJ1-1	CASSKATGATEAFF	TGTGCCAGCAGCAAAGCGACAGGGGCCACTGAAGCTTTCTTT
.	.	TRBV5-5	TRBJ2-2	CASSPRVQETGELFF	TGTGCCAGCAGCCCTCGAGTTCAGGAAACCGGGGAGCTGTTTTTT
TRBD1	.	TRBV27	TRBJ1-2	CASSYLPGTGGGRFYGYTF	TGTGCCAGCAGTTACCTTCCCGGGACAGGGGGCGGAAGGTTCTATGGCTACACCTTC
TRBD2	.	TRBV11-2	TRBJ2-3	CASSSFGRASTDTQYF	TGTGCCAGCAGCTCCTTCGGGAGGGCTAGCACAGATACGCAGTATTTT
.	.	TRBV7-8	TRBJ1-6	CASSHSSYNSPLHF	TGTGCCAGCAGCCATAGCTCCTATAATTCACCCCTCCACTTT
.	.	TRBV19	TRBJ1-1	CASTLRRGTEAFF	TGTGCCAGTACCCTGAGGAGAGGAACTGAAGCTTTCTTT
.	.	TRBV7-6	TRBJ2-5	CASSTDRETQYF	TGTGCCAGCAGCACCGACAGAGAGACCCAGTACTTC
.	.	TRBV29-1	TRBJ2-1	CSVWRSYNEQFF	TGCAGCGTTTGGAGGTCTTACAATGAGCAGTTCTTC
.	.	TRBV7-2	TRBJ1-4	CASSLDGTSNEKLFF	TGTGCCAGCAGCTTAGATGGGACATCTAATGAAAAACTGTTTTTT
TRBD1	.	TRBV5-5	TRBJ1-1	CASRAGTGGTEAFF	TGTGCCAGCAGGGCCGGGACAGGGGGCACTGAAGCTTTCTTT
TRBD1	once	TRBV5-6	TRBJ2-1	CASSTMAGDRVNEQFF	TGTGCCAGCAGCACCATGGCGGGGGACAGGGTTAATGAGCAGTTCTTC
.	.	TRBV7-2	TRBJ2-1	CASSLGGDDEQFF	TGTGCCAGCAGCTTAGGCGGGGACGATGAGCAGTTCTTC
.	.	TRBV5-1	TRBJ1-3	CASSLGTGPPGNTIYF	TGCGCCAGCAGCTTGGGCACAGGGCCTCCTGGAAACACCATATATTTT
TRBD2	.	TRBV5-1	TRBJ2-1	CASSEGLAVANEQFF	TGCGCCAGCAGCGAAGGACTAGCGGTAGCCAATGAGCAGTTCTTC
TRBD1	.	TRBV7-2	TRBJ1-3	CASSAGQGSAGNTIYF	TGTGCCAGCAGCGCTGGACAGGGATCGGCTGGAAACACCATATATTTT
TRBD2	.	TRBV5-4	TRBJ2-5	CASSKGLAGGETQYF	TGTGCCAGCAGCAAGGGACTAGCGGGAGGAGAGACCCAGTACTTC
.	.	TRBV29-1	TRBJ2-1	CSVDFQDLRGHNEQFF	TGCAGCGTTGACTTCCAGGACTTGCGGGGCCACAATGAGCAGTTCTTC
.	.	TRBV10-3	TRBJ2-2	CAISPLSTGELFF	TGTGCCATCAGCCCGCTGAGCACCGGGGAGCTGTTTTTT
.	few	TRBV6-4	TRBJ2-1	CATSWAAGENNEQFF	TGTGCCACATCCTGGGCGGCAGGGGAGAACAATGAGCAGTTCTTC
.	.	TRBV30	TRBJ2-6	CAWSPQTYPGANVLTF	TGTGCCTGGAGTCCCCAGACATATCCTGGGGCCAACGTCCTGACTTTC
.	.	TRBV19	TRBJ1-3	CASSPPTNRAGNTIYF	TGTGCCAGTAGTCCCCCAACAAACAGGGCTGGAAACACCATATATTTT
TRBD2	.	TRBV6-1	TRBJ2-5	CASSELGGGARETQYF	TGTGCCAGCAGTGAACTCGGCGGGGGGGCTCGGGAGACCCAGTACTTC
TRBD1	.	TRBV10-3	TRBJ2-1	CAINPGQGVSEQFF	TGTGCCATCAATCCGGGACAGGGGGTCTCGGAGCAGTTCTTC
.	.	TRBV30	TRBJ2-3	CAWGGGTDTQYF	TGTGCCTGGGGAGGGGGCACAGATACGCAGTATTTT
TRBD2	.	TRBV7-6	TRBJ2-3	CASSPGLAGPTDTQYF	TGTGCCAGCAGTCCGGGACTAGCGGGGCCCACAGATACGCAGTATTTT